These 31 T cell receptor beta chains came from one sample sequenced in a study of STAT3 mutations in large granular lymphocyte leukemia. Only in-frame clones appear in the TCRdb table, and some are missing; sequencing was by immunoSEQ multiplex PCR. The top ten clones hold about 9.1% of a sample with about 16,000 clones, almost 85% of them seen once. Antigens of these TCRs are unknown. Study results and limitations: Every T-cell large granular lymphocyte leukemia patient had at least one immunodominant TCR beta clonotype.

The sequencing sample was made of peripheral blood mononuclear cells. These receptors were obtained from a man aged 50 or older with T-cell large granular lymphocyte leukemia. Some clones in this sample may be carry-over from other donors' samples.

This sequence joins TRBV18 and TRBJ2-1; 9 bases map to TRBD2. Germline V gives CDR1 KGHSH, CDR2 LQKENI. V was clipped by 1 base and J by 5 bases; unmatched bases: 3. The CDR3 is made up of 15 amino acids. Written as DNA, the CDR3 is TGTGCCAGCTCACCACAAGCGGGGGGCCACAATGAGCAGTTCTTC. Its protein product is CASSPQAGGHNEQFF.

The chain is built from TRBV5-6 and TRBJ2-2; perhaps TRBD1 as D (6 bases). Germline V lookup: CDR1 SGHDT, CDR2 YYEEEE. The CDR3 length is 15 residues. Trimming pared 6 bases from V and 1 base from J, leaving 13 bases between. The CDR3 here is CASTPVTGNTGELFF. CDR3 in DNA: TGTGCCAGCACTCCCGTGACAGGGAACACCGGGGAGCTGTTTTTT.

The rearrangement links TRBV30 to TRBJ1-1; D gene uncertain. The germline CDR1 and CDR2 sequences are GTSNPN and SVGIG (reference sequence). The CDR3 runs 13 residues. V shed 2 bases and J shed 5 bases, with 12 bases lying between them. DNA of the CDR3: TGTGCCTGGAGTTCCCCTCCGGGGACTGAAGCTTTCTTT. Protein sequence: CAWSSPPGTEAFF.

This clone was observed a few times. In DNA form, the CDR3 reads TGCGCCAGCAGCTTGGGTTCTGGGACAGAGACCCAGTACTTC. It translates to CASSLGSGTETQYF. The rearrangement joins TRBV5-1 to TRBJ2-5; D could derive from TRBD1 or TRBD2 (5 bases each). Germline values: CDR1 SGHRS, CDR2 YFSETQ. Trimming stripped 0 bases from V and 4 bases from J, with 10 bases between. The CDR3 runs 14 residues.

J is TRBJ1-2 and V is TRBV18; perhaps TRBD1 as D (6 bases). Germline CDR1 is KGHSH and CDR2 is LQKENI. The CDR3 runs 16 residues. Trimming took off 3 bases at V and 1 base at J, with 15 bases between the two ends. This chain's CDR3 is CASSPTGDKINYGYTF. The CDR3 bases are TGTGCCAGCTCACCTACCGGGGACAAGATTAACTATGGCTACACCTTC.

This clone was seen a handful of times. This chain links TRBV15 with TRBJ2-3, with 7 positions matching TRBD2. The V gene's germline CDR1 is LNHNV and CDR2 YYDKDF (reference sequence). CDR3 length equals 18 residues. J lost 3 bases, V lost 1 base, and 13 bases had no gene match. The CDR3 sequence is CATSRGGLGRVGTDTQYF. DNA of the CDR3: TGTGCCACCAGCAGAGGAGGTTTAGGGAGGGTTGGGACAGATACGCAGTATTTT.

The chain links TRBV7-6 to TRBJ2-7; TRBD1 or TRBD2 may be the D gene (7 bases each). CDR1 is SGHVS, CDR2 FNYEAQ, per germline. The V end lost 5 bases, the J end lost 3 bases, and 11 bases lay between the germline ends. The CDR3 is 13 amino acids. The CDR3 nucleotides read TGTGCCAGCAGCCCAGGGGGGGGCTACGAGCAGTACTTC. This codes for CASSPGGGYEQYF.

The chain's CDR3 is CASSRFKQQSRANVLTF. DNA for the CDR3: TGTGCCAGCAGCCGGTTTAAGCAACAAAGTCGGGCCAACGTCCTGACTTTC. J is TRBJ2-6 and V is TRBV11-2; D unclear. Germline V gene lookup returns CDR1 SGHAT and CDR2 FQNNGV. The CDR3 sequence is 17 residues long. With 5 bases removed from V and 5 bases from J, the gap between germline ends came to 19 bases.

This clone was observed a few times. CDR3 loop: CASSLVGGRQETQYF. CDR3 nucleotides: TGCGCCAGCAGCTTGGTAGGGGGCCGGCAAGAGACCCAGTACTTC. V usage is TRBV5-1 and J usage is TRBJ2-5; 7 nucleotides align to TRBD1. The trim removed 0 bases at V and 2 bases at J, leaving 4 bases unmatched. The CDR3 sequence is 15 residues long. The germline V gene encodes CDR1 SGHRS and CDR2 YFSETQ.

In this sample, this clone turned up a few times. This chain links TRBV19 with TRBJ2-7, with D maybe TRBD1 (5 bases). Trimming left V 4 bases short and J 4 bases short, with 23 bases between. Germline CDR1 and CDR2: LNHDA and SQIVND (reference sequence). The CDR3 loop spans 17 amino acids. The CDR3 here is CASSNPFSTEFLYEQYF. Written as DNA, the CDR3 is TGTGCCAGTAGTAACCCCTTTTCGACAGAGTTTTTATACGAGCAGTACTTC.

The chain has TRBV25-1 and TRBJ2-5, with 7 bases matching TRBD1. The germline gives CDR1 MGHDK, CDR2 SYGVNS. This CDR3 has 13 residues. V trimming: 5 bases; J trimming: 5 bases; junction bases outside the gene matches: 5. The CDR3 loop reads CASSKTGIETQYF. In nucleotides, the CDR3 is TGTGCCAGCAGTAAGACAGGGATTGAGACCCAGTACTTC.

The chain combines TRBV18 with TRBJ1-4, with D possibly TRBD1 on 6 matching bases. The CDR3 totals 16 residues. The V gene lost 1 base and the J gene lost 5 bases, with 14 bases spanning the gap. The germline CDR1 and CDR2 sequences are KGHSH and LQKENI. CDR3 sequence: CASSPQSGEANEKLFF. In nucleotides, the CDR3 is TGTGCCAGCTCACCACAGTCAGGGGAGGCGAATGAAAAACTGTTTTTT.

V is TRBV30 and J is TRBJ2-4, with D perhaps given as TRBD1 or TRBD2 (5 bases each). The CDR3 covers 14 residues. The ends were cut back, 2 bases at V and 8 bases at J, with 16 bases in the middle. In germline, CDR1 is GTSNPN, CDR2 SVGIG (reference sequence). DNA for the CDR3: TGTGCCTGGAGTTGGGGCGCTCCGGGGTACATTCAGTACTTC. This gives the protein CAWSWGAPGYIQYF.

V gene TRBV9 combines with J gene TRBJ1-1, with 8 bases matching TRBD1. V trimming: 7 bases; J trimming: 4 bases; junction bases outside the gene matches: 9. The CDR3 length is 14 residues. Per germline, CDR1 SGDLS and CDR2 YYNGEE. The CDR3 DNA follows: TGTGCCAGCGTCAGGGGGCGAGATGGCACTGAAGCTTTCTTT. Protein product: CASVRGRDGTEAFF.

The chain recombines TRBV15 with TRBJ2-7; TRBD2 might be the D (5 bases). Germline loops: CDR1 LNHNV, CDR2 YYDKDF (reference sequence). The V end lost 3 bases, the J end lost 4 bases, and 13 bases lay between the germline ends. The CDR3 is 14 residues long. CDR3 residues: CATSRDRGYYEQYF. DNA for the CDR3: TGTGCCACCAGCAGGGACCGGGGATATTACGAGCAGTACTTC.

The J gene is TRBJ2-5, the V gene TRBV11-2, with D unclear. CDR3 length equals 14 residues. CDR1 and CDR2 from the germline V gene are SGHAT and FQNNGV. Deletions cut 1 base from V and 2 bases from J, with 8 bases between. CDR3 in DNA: TGTGCCAGCAGCTTAGGGGCGGCGCAAGAGACCCAGTACTTC. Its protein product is CASSLGAAQETQYF.

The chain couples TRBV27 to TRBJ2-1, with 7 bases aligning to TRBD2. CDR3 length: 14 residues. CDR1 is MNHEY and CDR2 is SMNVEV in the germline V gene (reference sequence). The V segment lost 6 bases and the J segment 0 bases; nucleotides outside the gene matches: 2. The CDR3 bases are TGTGCCAGCAGGAGGACTAGCTCCTACAATGAGCAGTTCTTC. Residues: CASRRTSSYNEQFF.

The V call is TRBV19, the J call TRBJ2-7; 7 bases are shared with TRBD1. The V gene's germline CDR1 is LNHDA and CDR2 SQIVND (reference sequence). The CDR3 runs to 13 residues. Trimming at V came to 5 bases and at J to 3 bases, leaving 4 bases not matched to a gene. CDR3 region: CASSVRDSYEQYF. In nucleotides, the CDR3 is TGTGCCAGTAGTGTCCGGGACAGCTACGAGCAGTACTTC. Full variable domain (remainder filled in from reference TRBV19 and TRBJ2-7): DGGITQSPKYLFRKEGQNVTLSCEQNLNHDAMYWYRQDPGQGLRLIYYSQIVNDFQKGDIAEGYSVSREKKESFPLTVTSAQKNPTAFYLCASSVRDSYEQYFGPGTRLTVT.

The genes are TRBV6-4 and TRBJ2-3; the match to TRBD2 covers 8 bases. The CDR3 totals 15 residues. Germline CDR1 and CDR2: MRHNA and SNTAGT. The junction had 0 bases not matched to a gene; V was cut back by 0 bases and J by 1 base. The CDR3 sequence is CASSDSRGGTDTQYF. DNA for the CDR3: TGTGCCAGCAGTGACTCGCGGGGGGGCACAGATACGCAGTATTTT.

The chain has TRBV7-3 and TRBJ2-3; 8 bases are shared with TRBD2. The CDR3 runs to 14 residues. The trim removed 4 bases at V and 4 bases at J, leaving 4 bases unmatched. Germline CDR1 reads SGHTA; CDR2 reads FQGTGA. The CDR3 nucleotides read TGTGCCAGCAGCTCGGGGGGGCCAGCAGATACGCAGTATTTT. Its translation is CASSSGGPADTQYF.

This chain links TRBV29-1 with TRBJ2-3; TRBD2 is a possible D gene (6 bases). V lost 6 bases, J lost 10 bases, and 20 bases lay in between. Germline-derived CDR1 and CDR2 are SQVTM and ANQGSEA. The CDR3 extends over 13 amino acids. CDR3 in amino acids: CSVIPGRPRSQYF. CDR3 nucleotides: TGCAGCGTCATTCCAGGGAGGCCTCGTTCGCAGTATTTT.

The DNA for the CDR3 is TGTGCCAGCAGCTTGGACAACACCGGGGAGCTGTTTTTT. This translates into CASSLDNTGELFF. This chain joins TRBV5-4 and TRBJ2-2, with D hard to call. Germline V CDR1 and CDR2: SGHNT, YYREEE (reference sequence). The CDR3 consists of 13 residues. The germline V and J ends were trimmed by 0 bases and 2 bases, with 2 bases remaining between them.

CDR3 loop: CASSPDRGRDSGYTF. Written as DNA, the CDR3 is TGTGCCAGCTCACCCGACAGGGGGCGAGACAGTGGCTACACCTTC. The gene calls are TRBV18 and TRBJ1-2; 10 nucleotides agree with TRBD1. Germline V CDR1 and CDR2: KGHSH, LQKENI. V lost 3 bases and J lost 7; bases outside the gene matches: 8. The CDR3 contains 15 residues.

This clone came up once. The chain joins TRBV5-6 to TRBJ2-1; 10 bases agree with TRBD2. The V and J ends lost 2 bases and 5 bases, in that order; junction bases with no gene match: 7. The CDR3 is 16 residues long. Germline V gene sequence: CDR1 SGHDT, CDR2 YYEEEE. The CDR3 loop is CASSLYLAGVNNEQFF. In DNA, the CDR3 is TGTGCCAGCAGCTTATATCTAGCGGGAGTTAACAATGAGCAGTTCTTC.

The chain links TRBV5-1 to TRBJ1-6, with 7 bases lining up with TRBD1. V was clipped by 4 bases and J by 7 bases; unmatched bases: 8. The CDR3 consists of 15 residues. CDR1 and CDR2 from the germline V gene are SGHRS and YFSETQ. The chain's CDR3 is CASSGGTGVNSPLHF. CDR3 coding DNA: TGCGCCAGCAGCGGTGGTACAGGGGTGAATTCACCCCTCCACTTT.

The CDR3 nucleotides are TGCAGCGTTTATCTAGCGGGTCTCTCGTCCAATGAGCAGTTCTTC. Its translation: CSVYLAGLSSNEQFF. V gene TRBV29-1 combines with J gene TRBJ2-1; the match to TRBD2 covers 8 bases. The CDR3 extends over 15 amino acids. In germline, CDR1 is SQVTM, CDR2 ANQGSEA. V lost 5 bases and J lost 6; bases outside the gene matches: 12.

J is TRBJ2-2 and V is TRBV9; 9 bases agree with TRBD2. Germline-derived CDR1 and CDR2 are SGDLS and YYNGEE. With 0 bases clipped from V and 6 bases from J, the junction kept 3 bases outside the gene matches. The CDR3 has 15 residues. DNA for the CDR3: TGTGCCAGCAGCGTAGAGGCGGGGGGGTCCGGGGAGCTGTTTTTT. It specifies CASSVEAGGSGELFF.

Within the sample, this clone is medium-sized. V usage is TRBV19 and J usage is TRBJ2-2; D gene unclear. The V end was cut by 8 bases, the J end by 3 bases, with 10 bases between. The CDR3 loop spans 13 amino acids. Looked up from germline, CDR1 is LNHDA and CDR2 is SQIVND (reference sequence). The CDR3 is CASRLVYTGELFF. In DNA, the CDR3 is TGTGCCAGTCGTCTAGTTTACACCGGGGAGCTGTTTTTT.

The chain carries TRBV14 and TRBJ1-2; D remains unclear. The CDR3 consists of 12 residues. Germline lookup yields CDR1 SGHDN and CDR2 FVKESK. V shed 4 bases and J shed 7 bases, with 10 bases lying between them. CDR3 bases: TGTGCCAGCAGCCGTGCCCAACTTGGCTACACCTTC. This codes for CASSRAQLGYTF.

The CDR3 spells CASSWRGGVTVHPGKQYF. CDR3 in DNA: TGTGCCAGCAGCTGGCGCGGGGGAGTGACAGTTCACCCGGGAAAGCAGTACTTC. The chain couples TRBV5-4 to TRBJ2-7; 7 bases are a match to TRBD2. V shed 3 bases and J 8 bases; nucleotides not matched to a gene: 23. Germline V gene data show CDR1 as SGHNT and CDR2 as YYREEE (reference sequence). This CDR3 region has 18 residues.

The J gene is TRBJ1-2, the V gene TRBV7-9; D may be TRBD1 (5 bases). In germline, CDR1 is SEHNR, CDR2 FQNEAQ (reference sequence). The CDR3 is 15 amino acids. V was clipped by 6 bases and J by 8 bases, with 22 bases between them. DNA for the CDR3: TGTGCCAGCAGTTCTACAAGTACTAAGAGGGACGGCTACACCTTC. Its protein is CASSSTSTKRDGYTF. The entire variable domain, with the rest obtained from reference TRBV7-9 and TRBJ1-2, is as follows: DTGVSQNPRHKITKRGQNVTFRCDPISEHNRLYWYRQTLGQGPEFLTYFQNEAQLEKSRLLSDRFSAERPKGSFSTLEIQRTEQGDSAMYLCASSSTSTKRDGYTFGSGTRLTVV.